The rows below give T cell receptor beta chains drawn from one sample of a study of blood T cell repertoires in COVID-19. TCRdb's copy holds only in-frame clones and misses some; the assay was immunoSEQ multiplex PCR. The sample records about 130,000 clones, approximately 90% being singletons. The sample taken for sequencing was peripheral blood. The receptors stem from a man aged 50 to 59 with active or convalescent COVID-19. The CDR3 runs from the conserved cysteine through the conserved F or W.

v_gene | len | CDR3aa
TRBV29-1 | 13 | CSVEDQTTMRYTF
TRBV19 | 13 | CASRGGPTGELFF
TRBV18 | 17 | CASSPPLLAGGPNEQFF
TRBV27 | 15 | CASRIQGNHNSPLHF
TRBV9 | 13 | CASSDGQNQPQHF
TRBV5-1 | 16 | CASSLEGRGATDTQYF
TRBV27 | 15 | CASSRTSGGAYEQYF
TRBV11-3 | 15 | CASSYRQGSTDTQYF
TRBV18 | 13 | CASSPPMSTEAFF
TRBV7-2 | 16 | CASSLGLGLASGTQYF
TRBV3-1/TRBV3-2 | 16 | CASSQGPTGDVYGYTF
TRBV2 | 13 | CASRTGGGYEQYF
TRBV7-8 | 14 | CASSPETGQETQYF
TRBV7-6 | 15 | CASSLTGQGGNEQYF
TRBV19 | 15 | CASSRRVDGANVLTF
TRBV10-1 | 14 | CASSPGTGPGELFF
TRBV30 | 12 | CAWSVQSLTQYF
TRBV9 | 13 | CASSVGRNTEAFF
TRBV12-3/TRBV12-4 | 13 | CASSPQGHTEAFF
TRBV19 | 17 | CASSIGFGAGATGELFF
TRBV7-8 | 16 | CASSLVLGRGTGELFF
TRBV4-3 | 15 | CASSQFSGRNTEAFF
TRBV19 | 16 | CASTQSGTRVPFEQYF
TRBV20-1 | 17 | CSASPPLQGATNYGYTF
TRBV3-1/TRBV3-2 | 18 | CASKNKGRTGGTSDEQFF
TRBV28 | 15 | CASSGQRGGTDTQYF
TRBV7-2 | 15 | CASSLSVAGGKTQYF
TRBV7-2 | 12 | CASSPQYYEQYF
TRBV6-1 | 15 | CASSDPGTVLYEQYF
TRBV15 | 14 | CATSRDRLAYGYTF
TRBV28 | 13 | CASSKSIYAEQYF
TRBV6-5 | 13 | CASSREGFFEQYF
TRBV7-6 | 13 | CASRLANTGELFF
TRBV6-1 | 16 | CASSGGPGSFSYEQYF
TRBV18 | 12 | CASSRDRGEQFF
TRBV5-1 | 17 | CASSLARTGVKEETQYF
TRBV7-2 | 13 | CASSDRYQETQYF